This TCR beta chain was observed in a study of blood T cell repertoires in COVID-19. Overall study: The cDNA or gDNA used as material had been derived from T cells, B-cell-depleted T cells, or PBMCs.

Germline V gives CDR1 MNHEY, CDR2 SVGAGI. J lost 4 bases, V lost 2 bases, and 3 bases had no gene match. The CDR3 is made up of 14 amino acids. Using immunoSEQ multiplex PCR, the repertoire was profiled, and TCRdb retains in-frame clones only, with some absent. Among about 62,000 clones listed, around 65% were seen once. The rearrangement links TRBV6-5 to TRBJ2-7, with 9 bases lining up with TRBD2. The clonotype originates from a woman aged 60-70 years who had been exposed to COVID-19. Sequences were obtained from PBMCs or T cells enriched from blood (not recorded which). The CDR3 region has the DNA TGTGCCAGCAGTTACAGGGGACTAGCTTACGAGCAGTACTTC. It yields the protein CASSYRGLAYEQYF.